Presented here are 25 T cell receptor beta chains from one specimen sequenced in a study of technical replicates of blood from a few donors. Sequencing was performed with immunoSEQ multiplex PCR; in TCRdb, only in-frame clones are kept and a portion is missing. The sample includes roughly 60,000 clones, roughly 89% of them seen just once. Sequencing used PBMCs. Receptors originate from a human donor in good health. Some clones in this sample may be carry-over from other donors' samples.

This clone was detected once. The chain uses TRBV6-1 and TRBJ1-1; possibly TRBD1 for D (5 bases). CDR3 size: 16 residues. Germline CDR1 MNHNS, CDR2 SASEGT. The ends were cut back, 3 bases at V and 1 base at J, with 15 bases in the middle. CDR3 DNA: TGTGCCAGCAGTGATCTCAGGGTGGTGGCGAACACTGAAGCTTTCTTT. Translating gives CASSDLRVVANTEAFF.

This clone was found once. V is TRBV5-8 and J is TRBJ2-5; TRBD1 matches at 7 bases. The CDR3 runs 14 residues. CDR1 and CDR2 from the germline V gene are SGHTS and YDEGEE. The J segment lost 1 base and the V segment lost 4 bases, leaving 4 bases of the junction unmatched. The CDR3, as DNA: TGTGCCAGCAGCACCTGGGACAGCCAAGAGACCCAGTACTTC. Translated: CASSTWDSQETQYF. Together with reference TRBV5-8 and TRBJ2-5, the CDR3 gives the full variable domain: EAGVTQSPTHLIKTRGQQATLRCSPISGHTSVYWYQQALGLGLQFLLWYDEGEERNRGNFPPRFSGRQFPNYSSELNVNALELEDSALYLCASSTWDSQETQYFGPGTRLLVL.

The J gene is TRBJ2-7, the V gene TRBV5-1; 7 positions match TRBD2. The ends lost 4 bases at V and 5 bases at J; junction bases unmatched: 9. Germline-derived CDR1 and CDR2 are SGHRS and YFSETQ. CDR3 length equals 14 residues. CDR3 in DNA: TGCGCCAGCAGCCGAGCGGGGACTTCCGACGAGCAGTACTTC. As protein: CASSRAGTSDEQYF.

This clone has just one count. The chain is built from TRBV5-4 and TRBJ1-1; 9 nucleotides agree with TRBD1. J gave up 0 bases and V 4 bases, and 7 bases lay outside the gene matches. Germline V gene lookup returns CDR1 SGHNT and CDR2 YYREEE (reference sequence). The CDR3 runs to 16 residues. CDR3 region: CASSLQGARMNTEAFF. The CDR3 DNA is TGTGCCAGCAGCCTACAGGGGGCGCGTATGAACACTGAAGCTTTCTTT.

This chain uses TRBV7-2 with TRBJ2-3, with 8 bases that match TRBD2. V trimming: 5 bases; J trimming: 3 bases; junction bases outside the gene matches: 4. Germline V gene sequence: CDR1 SGHTA, CDR2 FQGNSA. CDR3 size: 14 residues. CDR3 residues: CASSPSGLTDTQYF. The CDR3 DNA sequence: TGTGCCAGCAGCCCTAGCGGGCTGACAGATACGCAGTATTTT.

This clone appeared a single time. The chain employs TRBV30 and TRBJ2-7; 10 bases line up with TRBD1. From germline, CDR1 is GTSNPN and CDR2 SVGIG (reference sequence). This CDR3 contains 13 residues. With V trimmed by 3 bases and J by 7 bases, 6 bases remained unmatched. CDR3 sequence: CAWRGQGFLEQYF. CDR3 DNA: TGTGCCTGGAGGGGACAGGGGTTTCTTGAGCAGTACTTC.

The V call is TRBV6-5, the J call TRBJ2-3, with 9 nucleotides matching TRBD2. Per the germline V gene, CDR1 is MNHEY and CDR2 is SVGAGI. The CDR3 is 15 amino acids. The trim removed 4 bases at V and 1 base at J, leaving 3 bases unmatched. The CDR3 is CASSSGGGGTDTQYF. The CDR3, as DNA: TGTGCCAGCAGTTCCGGCGGGGGGGGCACAGATACGCAGTATTTT.

This clone was seen once. The chain combines TRBV13 with TRBJ2-3; D not certain. Deletions cut 5 bases from V and 0 bases from J, with 6 bases between. Germline CDR1 and CDR2: PRHDT and FYEKMQ (reference sequence). CDR3 length: 13 residues. The CDR3 protein is CASSKLSTDTQYF. CDR3 bases: TGTGCCAGCAGCAAACTAAGCACAGATACGCAGTATTTT.

The table lists this clone with a few counts. This chain joins TRBV4-2 and TRBJ1-1; 8 nucleotides align to TRBD1. CDR1 is LGHNA, CDR2 YNFKEQ, per germline. The CDR3 loop spans 18 amino acids. After removal of 2 bases from V and 1 base from J, the junction contained 12 bases not matched to a gene. In nucleotides, the CDR3 is TGTGCCAGCAGCCAACCGGACAGGGTTGTTGTTTGGAACACTGAAGCTTTCTTT. Encoded protein: CASSQPDRVVVWNTEAFF.

The chain links TRBV9 to TRBJ2-2, with 9 bases lining up with TRBD2. This CDR3 contains 16 residues. Germline trimming cut 4 bases from V and 1 base from J; bases unmatched to any gene: 5. Germline values: CDR1 SGDLS, CDR2 YYNGEE. CDR3 amino acids: CASSFRLAVNTGELFF. In nucleotides, the CDR3 is TGTGCCAGCAGCTTCCGACTAGCGGTGAACACCGGGGAGCTGTTTTTT.

The V gene is TRBV7-2, the J gene TRBJ2-3, with 8 bases aligning to TRBD2. CDR1 is SGHTA and CDR2 is FQGNSA in the germline V gene. The CDR3 spans 15 residues. V was pared by 2 bases and J by 4 bases, with 5 bases of the junction left unmatched. The CDR3 region is CASSLSLLAADTQYF. As DNA, the CDR3 is TGTGCCAGCAGCTTATCTTTACTAGCGGCAGATACGCAGTATTTT.

The chain carries TRBV11-1 and TRBJ2-1, with TRBD2 as a possible D gene (6 bases). Germline CDR1 SGHAT, CDR2 FQDESV (reference sequence). The CDR3 runs to 13 residues. Trimming pared 4 bases from V and 5 bases from J, leaving 9 bases between. The CDR3 DNA sequence: TGTGCCAGCAGCTACGGACTAAACAATGAGCAGTTCTTC. Amino acids: CASSYGLNNEQFF. Together with reference TRBV11-1 and TRBJ2-1, the CDR3 gives the full variable domain: EAEVAQSPRYKITEKSQAVAFWCDPISGHATLYWYRQILGQGPELLVQFQDESVVDDSQLPKDRFSAERLKGVDSTLKIQPAELGDSAMYLCASSYGLNNEQFFGPGTRLTVL.

This chain uses TRBV6-5 with TRBJ1-1, with D possibly TRBD1 on 5 matching bases. CDR3 length: 10 amino acids. V was pared by 9 bases and J by 7 bases, with 9 bases between. From germline, CDR1 is MNHEY and CDR2 SVGAGI. This CDR3 is CASVRDEAFF. The DNA for the CDR3 is TGTGCCAGTGTCAGGGATGAAGCTTTCTTT.

This clone has a single count. The chain recombines TRBV4-1 with TRBJ2-7, with D possibly being TRBD2 (6 bases). CDR1 is MGHRA and CDR2 is YSYEKL in the germline V gene. Deletions cut 2 bases from V and 6 bases from J, with 23 bases between. The length of the CDR3 is 17 residues. This CDR3 reads CASSQLYGDFSFGEQYF. As DNA, the CDR3 is TGCGCCAGCAGCCAACTCTACGGGGACTTCTCTTTTGGCGAGCAGTACTTC.

J is TRBJ1-5 and V is TRBV11-2, with TRBD1 matching 8 bases. V trimming: 7 bases; J trimming: 3 bases; junction bases outside the gene matches: 5. Germline CDR1 reads SGHAT; CDR2 reads FQNNGV. This CDR3 comprises 14 residues. The DNA for the CDR3 is TGTGCCAGCACCAGGGGGCCCCCCAATCAGCCCCAGCATTTT. It specifies CASTRGPPNQPQHF.

This clone was observed once. V gene TRBV7-2 combines with J gene TRBJ2-1; possible D gene TRBD2, 5 bases. V dropped 3 bases and J dropped 3 bases, with 6 bases sitting between them. The length of the CDR3 is 13 residues. Per the germline V gene, CDR1 is SGHTA and CDR2 is FQGNSA. This CDR3 reads CASSFGLYNEQFF. CDR3 nucleotides: TGTGCCAGCAGCTTTGGACTCTACAATGAGCAGTTCTTC.

V is TRBV10-3 and J is TRBJ2-7; TRBD1 aligns across 9 bases. Trimming at V came to 0 bases and at J to 6 bases, leaving 3 bases not matched to a gene. This CDR3 has 14 amino acids. From germline, CDR1 is ENHRY and CDR2 SYGVKD. The DNA of the CDR3 is TGTGCCATCAGTGAGTCGGGACAGGGCCGCGAGCAGTACTTC. It encodes CAISESGQGREQYF.

This clone was recorded only once. This chain uses TRBV4-3 with TRBJ2-2; D is perhaps TRBD2 (8 bases). The V end lost 4 bases, the J end lost 4 bases, and 19 bases lay between the germline ends. The germline gives CDR1 LGHNA, CDR2 YSLEER. This CDR3 region has 17 residues. CDR3 in amino acids: CASSRGGGGRGTGELFF. The CDR3 region has the DNA TGCGCCAGCAGCCGAGGGGGCGGGGGGCGAGGCACCGGGGAGCTGTTTTTT.

CDR3 in DNA: TGCGCCAGCAGCCAAGTGGGGGGGGTGAAGGGTTCAACTTTCTTT. Encoded protein: CASSQVGGVKGSTFF. This rearrangement joins TRBV4-1 to TRBJ1-1; D might be TRBD1 (5 bases). This CDR3 has 15 residues. The ends were cut back, 1 base at V and 12 bases at J, with 21 bases in the middle. CDR1 is MGHRA, CDR2 YSYEKL, per germline.

The chain is built from TRBV7-9 and TRBJ2-7; TRBD1 agrees at 7 bases. Trimming cost V 4 bases and J 6 bases; bases outside gene matches: 12. Germline V lookup: CDR1 SEHNR, CDR2 FQNEAQ (reference sequence). The CDR3 runs to 15 residues. The DNA for the CDR3 is TGTGCCAGCAGCTCAGGACAGGCGGGCGCTTCCGAGCAGTACTTC. Amino acids: CASSSGQAGASEQYF.

The chain employs TRBV6-5 and TRBJ1-2; 8 bases are a match to TRBD1. The germline V gene has CDR1 MNHEY and CDR2 SVGAGI. V was clipped by 6 bases and J by 2 bases; unmatched bases: 5. The CDR3 is 14 residues long. CDR3 sequence (DNA): TGTGCCAGCAGGTCACAGGGGGTGAACTATGGCTACACCTTC. Protein sequence: CASRSQGVNYGYTF.

The chain is built from TRBV6-4 and TRBJ2-2, with D perhaps TRBD2 (6 bases). Trimming left V 1 base short and J 7 bases short, with 10 bases between. The CDR3 spans 14 residues. Germline lookup yields CDR1 MRHNA and CDR2 SNTAGT. The CDR3 is CASSDFAGRGELFF. The DNA for the CDR3 is TGTGCCAGCAGTGACTTTGCGGGGCGCGGGGAGCTGTTTTTT.

V and J are TRBV7-2 and TRBJ2-7; 11 bases fit TRBD2. The CDR3 is 16 amino acids. V lost 6 bases and J lost 3; bases outside the gene matches: 10. Germline CDR1 reads SGHTA; CDR2 reads FQGNSA. The CDR3 DNA sequence: TGTGCCAGCAGTTGGACTAGCGGGCTGAGTATCTACGAGCAGTACTTC. It is translated as CASSWTSGLSIYEQYF.

V and J are TRBV10-3 and TRBJ2-3; weak D call: TRBD2 (5 bases). V dropped 0 bases and J dropped 2 bases, with 6 bases sitting between them. This CDR3 is built from 14 residues. Germline values: CDR1 ENHRY, CDR2 SYGVKD. CDR3: CAISESRDTDTQYF. CDR3 in DNA: TGTGCCATCAGTGAGTCGAGGGACACAGATACGCAGTATTTT.

The V and J genes are TRBV5-1 and TRBJ1-1; D not resolved. Per germline, CDR1 SGHRS and CDR2 YFSETQ. V was cut by 0 bases and J by 0 bases, with 3 bases left in between. The CDR3 totals 13 residues. In DNA, the CDR3 is TGCGCCAGCAGCTTGGCGGTGAACACTGAAGCTTTCTTT. Translating it yields CASSLAVNTEAFF.